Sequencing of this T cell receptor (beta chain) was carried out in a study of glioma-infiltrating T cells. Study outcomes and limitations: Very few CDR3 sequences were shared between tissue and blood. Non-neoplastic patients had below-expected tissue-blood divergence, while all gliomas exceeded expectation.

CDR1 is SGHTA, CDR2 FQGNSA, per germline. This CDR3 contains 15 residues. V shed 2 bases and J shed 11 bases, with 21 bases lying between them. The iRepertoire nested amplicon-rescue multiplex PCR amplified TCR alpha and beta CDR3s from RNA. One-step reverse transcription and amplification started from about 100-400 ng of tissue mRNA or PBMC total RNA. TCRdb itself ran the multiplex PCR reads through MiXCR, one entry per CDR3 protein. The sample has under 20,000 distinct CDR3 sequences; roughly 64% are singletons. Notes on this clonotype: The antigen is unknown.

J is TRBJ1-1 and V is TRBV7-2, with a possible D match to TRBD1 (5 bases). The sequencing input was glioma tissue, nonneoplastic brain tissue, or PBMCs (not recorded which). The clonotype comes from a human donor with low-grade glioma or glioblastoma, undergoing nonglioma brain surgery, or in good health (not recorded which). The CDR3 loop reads CASSLRQGPINGAFF. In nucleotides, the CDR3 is TGTGCCAGCAGCTTAAGGCAGGGTCCTATAAATGGTGCTTTCTTT. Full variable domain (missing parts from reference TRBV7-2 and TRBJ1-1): GAGVSQSPSNKVTEKGKDVELRCDPISGHTALYWYRQSLGQGLEFLIYFQGNSAPDKSGLPSDRFSAERTGGSVSTLTIQRTQQEDSAVYLCASSLRQGPINGAFFGQGTRLTVV.